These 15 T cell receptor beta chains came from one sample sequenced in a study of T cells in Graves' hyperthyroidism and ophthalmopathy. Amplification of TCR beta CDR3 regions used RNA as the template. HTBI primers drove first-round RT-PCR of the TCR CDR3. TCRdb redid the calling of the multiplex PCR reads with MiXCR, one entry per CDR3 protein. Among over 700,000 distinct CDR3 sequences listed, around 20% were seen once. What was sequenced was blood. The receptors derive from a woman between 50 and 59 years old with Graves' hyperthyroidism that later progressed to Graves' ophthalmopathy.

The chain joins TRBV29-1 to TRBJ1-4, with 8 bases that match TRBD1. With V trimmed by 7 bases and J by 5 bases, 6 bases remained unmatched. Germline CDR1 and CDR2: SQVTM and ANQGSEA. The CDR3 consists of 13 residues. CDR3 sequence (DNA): TGCAGCGCCGGACAGGGAAACAATGAAAAACTGTTTTTT. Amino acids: CSAGQGNNEKLFF.

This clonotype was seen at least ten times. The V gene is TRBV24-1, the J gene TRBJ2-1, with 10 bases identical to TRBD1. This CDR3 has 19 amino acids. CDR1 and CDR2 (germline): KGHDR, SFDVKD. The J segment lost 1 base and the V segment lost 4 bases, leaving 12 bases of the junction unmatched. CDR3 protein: CATSESWDRGRRSYNEQFF. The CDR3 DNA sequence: TGTGCCACCAGTGAGAGTTGGGACAGGGGAAGGAGGTCCTACAATGAGCAGTTCTTC.

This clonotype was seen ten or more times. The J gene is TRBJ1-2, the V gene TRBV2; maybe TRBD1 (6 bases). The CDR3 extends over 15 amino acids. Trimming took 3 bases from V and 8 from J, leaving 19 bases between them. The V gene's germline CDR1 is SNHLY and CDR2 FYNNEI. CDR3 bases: TGTGCCAGCAGTGAGAGGGGGACGGACATAGGGGGCTACACCTTC. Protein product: CASSERGTDIGGYTF.

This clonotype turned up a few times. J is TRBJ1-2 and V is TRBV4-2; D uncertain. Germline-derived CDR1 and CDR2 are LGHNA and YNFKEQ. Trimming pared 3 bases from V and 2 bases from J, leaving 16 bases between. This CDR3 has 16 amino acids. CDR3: CASSHRSTRANYGYTF. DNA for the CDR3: TGTGCCAGCAGCCACCGATCGACGCGTGCGAACTATGGCTACACCTTC.

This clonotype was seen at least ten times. This CDR3 is CASSLTLGNQPQHF. The DNA for the CDR3 is TGTGCCAGCAGTTTAACCCTTGGCAATCAGCCCCAGCATTTT. This chain uses TRBV27 with TRBJ1-5; D ambiguous. Trimming removed 2 bases from V and 2 bases from J, with 7 bases in between. The germline CDR1 and CDR2 sequences are MNHEY and SMNVEV (reference sequence). The CDR3 is made up of 14 amino acids.

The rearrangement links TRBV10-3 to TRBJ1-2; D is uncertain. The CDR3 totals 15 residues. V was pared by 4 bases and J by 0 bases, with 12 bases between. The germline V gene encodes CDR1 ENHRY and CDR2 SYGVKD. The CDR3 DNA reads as TGTGCCATCAGTGTCCAGGTTCAAGCTAACTATGGCTACACCTTC. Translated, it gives CAISVQVQANYGYTF.

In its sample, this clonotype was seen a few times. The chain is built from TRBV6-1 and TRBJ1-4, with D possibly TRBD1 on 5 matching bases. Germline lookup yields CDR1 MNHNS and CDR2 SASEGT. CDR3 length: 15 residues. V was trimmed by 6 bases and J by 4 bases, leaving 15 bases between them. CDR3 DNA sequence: TGTGCCAGCAGGTCCCGGGGGGACTTTAATGAAAAACTGTTTTTT. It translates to CASRSRGDFNEKLFF.

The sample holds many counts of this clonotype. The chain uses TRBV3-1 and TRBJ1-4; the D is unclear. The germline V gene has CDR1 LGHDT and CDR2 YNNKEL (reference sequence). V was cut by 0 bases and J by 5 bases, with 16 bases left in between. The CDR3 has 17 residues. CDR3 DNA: TGTGCCAGCAGCCAAGAGAAAACCGCCAAGACGAATGAAAAACTGTTTTTT. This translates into CASSQEKTAKTNEKLFF.

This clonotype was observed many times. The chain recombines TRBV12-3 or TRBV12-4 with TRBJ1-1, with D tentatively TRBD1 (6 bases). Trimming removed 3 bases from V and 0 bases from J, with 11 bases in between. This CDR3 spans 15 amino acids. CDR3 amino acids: CASSFAGGVNTEAFF. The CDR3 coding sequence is TGTGCCAGCAGTTTTGCTGGGGGCGTGAACACTGAAGCTTTCTTT.

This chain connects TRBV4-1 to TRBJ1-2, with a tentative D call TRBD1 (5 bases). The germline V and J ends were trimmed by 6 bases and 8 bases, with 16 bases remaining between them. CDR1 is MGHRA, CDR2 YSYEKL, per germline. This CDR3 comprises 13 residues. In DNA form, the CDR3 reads TGCGCCAGCAGTGGTGTGGGGGGTCGAGGCTACACCTTC. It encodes CASSGVGGRGYTF.

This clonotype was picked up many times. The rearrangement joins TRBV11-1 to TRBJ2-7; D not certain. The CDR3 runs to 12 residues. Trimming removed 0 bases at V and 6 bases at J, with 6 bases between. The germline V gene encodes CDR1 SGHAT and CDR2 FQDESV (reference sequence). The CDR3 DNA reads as TGTGCCAGCAGCTTAGCCGCCACCGAGCAGTACTTC. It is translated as CASSLAATEQYF.

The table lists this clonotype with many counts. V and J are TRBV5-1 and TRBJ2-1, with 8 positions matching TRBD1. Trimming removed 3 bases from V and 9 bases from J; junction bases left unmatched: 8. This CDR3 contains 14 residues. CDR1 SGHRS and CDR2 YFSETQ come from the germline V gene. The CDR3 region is CASSSGQGVGEQFF. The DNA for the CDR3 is TGCGCCAGCAGCTCTGGACAGGGTGTGGGTGAGCAGTTCTTC.

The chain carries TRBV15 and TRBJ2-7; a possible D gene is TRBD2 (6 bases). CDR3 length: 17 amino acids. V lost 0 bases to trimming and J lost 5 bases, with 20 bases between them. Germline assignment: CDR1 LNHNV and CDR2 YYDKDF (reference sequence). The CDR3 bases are TGTGCCACCAGCAGAGAGTTTGGGGGGATGGACGGGAACGAGCAGTACTTC. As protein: CATSREFGGMDGNEQYF. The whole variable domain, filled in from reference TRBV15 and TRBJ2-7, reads DAMVIQNPRYQVTQFGKPVTLSCSQTLNHNVMYWYQQKSSQAPKLLFHYYDKDFNNEADTPDNFQSRRPNTSFCFLDIRSPGLGDTAMYLCATSREFGGMDGNEQYFGPGTRLTVT.

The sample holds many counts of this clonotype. The CDR3 coding sequence is TGTGCCAGCAGCCAAGCCTGGAACACTGAAGCTTTCTTT. This sequence encodes CASSQAWNTEAFF. The chain is built from TRBV3-1 and TRBJ1-1; D is unclear. V was pared by 1 base and J by 1 base, with 4 bases between. CDR1 and CDR2 (germline): LGHDT, YNNKEL (reference sequence). This CDR3 comprises 13 residues.

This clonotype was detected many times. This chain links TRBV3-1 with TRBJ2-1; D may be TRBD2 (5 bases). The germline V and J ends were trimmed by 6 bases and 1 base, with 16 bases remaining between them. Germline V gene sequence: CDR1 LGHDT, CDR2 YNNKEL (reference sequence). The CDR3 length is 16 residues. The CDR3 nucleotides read TGTGCCAGCAGTCGAGATTCTGGCGGGTCCTACAATGAGCAGTTCTTC. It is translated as CASSRDSGGSYNEQFF.